This T cell receptor (beta chain) was recovered during a study of regulatory T cells in long-lasting Graves disease. General study findings and limits: Among persistent patients, a larger number of public clonotypes were shared (over 2,500) than among newly diagnosed patients (roughly 970). Persistent disease was associated with favored TRBV28 usage and with favored use of TRBJ1-2 and TRBJ2-5.

Assembly of TCR beta libraries relied on iRepertoire HTBI primers together with Arm-PCR of CDR3 regions. TCRdb re-called the multiplex PCR reads through MiXCR, storing one row per CDR3 protein. The repertoire holds 400,000 to 500,000 distinct CDR3 sequences, with approximately 16% as singletons. There are a few counts of this clonotype. Its target is unknown. Specified time point: newly diagnosed GD, antithyroid drugs for less than 3 months. From PBMCs, RNA was extracted and then used to make the TCR library. The germline gives CDR1 ENHRY, CDR2 SYGVKD. The CDR3 has 14 amino acids. Trimming cost V 5 bases and J 9 bases, with 17 bases left between them. The data also belong to a second study, concerning T cells in Graves' hyperthyroidism and ophthalmopathy. That work adds: Diagnoses used clinical symptoms, serum thyroxine and TRAb, thyroid ultrasound and orbital computed tomography. Most clonotypes expanded in the thyroid (above 0.001) were also present in blood.

The sequencing here drew on peripheral blood mononuclear cells (PBMCs), taken at new diagnosis, from a patient treated with antithyroid drugs. J is TRBJ2-4 and V is TRBV10-3; the D gene is possibly TRBD2 (5 bases). The TCR originated in a woman aged 40 to 50 with Graves disease. CDR3 residues: CAISRVEMGSIQYF. Written as DNA, the CDR3 is TGTGCCATCAGTAGGGTAGAAATGGGGAGCATTCAGTACTTC.